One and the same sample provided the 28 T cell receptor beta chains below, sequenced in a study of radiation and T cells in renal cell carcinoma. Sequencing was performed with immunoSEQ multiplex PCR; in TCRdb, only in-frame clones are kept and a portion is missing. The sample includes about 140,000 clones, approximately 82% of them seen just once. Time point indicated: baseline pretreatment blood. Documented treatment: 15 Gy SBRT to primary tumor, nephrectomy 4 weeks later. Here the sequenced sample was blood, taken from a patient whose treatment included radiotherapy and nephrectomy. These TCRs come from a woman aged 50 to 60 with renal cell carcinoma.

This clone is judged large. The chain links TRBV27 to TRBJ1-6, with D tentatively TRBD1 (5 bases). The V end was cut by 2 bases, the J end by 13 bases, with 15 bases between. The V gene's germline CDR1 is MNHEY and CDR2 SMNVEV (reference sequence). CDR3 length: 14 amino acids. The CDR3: CASSLQDTLGPLHF. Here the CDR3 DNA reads TGTGCCAGCAGTTTACAGGACACACTTGGGCCCCTCCACTTT.

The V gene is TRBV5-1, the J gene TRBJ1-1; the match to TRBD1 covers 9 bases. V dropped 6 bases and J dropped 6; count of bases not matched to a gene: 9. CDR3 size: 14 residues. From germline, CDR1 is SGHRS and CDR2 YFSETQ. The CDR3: CASNPQGAFSEAFF. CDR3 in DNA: TGCGCCAGCAACCCACAGGGGGCTTTTTCTGAAGCTTTCTTT.

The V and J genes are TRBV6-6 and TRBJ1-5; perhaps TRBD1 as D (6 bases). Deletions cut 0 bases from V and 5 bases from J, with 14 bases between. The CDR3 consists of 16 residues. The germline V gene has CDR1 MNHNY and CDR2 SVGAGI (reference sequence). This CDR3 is CASSYSQGLLHQPQHF. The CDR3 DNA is TGTGCCAGCAGTTACTCACAGGGTTTATTGCATCAGCCCCAGCATTTT.

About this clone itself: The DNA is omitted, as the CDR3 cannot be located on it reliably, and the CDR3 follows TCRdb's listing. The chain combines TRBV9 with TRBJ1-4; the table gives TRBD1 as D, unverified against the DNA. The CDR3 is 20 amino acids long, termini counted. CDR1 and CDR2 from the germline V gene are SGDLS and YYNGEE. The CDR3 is CASSVVGAVLLMQLMKNCFF.

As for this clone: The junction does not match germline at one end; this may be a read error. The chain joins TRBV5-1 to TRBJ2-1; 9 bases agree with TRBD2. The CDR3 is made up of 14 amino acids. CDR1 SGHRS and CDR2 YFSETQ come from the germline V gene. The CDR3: CASSPGVTSGPWVF. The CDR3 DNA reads TGCGCCAGCAGCCCTGGTGTGACTAGCGGCCCCTGGGTCTTC. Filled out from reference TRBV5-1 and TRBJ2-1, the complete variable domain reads KAGVTQTPRYLIKTRGQQVTLSCSPISGHRSVSWYQQTPGQGLQFLFEYFSETQRNKGNFPGRFSGRQFSNSRSEMNVSTLELGDSALYLCASSPGVTSGPWVFGPGTRLTVL.

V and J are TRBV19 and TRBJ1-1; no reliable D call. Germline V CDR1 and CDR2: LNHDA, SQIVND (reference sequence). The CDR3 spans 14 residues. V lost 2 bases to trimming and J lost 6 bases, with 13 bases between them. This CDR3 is CASSIPDAGAEAFF. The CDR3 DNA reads TGTGCCAGTAGTATACCTGACGCGGGTGCTGAAGCTTTCTTT.

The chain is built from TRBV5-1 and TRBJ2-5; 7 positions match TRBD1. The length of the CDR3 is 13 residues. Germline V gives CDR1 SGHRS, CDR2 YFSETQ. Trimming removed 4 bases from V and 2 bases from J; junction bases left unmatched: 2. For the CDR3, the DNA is TGCGCCAGCAGCCCGACAGGGCAAGAGACCCAGTACTTC. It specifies CASSPTGQETQYF.

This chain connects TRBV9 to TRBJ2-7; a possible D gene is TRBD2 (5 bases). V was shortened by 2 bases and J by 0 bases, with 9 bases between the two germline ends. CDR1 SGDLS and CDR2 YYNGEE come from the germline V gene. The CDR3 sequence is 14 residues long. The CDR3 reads CASSVGGVSYEQYF. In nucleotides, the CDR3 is TGTGCCAGCAGCGTCGGAGGAGTCTCCTACGAGCAGTACTTC.

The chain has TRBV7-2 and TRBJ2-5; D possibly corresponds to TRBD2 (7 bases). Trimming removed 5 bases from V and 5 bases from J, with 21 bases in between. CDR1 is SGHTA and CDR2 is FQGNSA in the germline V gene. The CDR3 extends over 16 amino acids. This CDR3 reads CASSLGVGGGSETQYF. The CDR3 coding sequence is TGTGCCAGCAGCCTTGGGGTTGGCGGGGGCTCGGAGACCCAGTACTTC.

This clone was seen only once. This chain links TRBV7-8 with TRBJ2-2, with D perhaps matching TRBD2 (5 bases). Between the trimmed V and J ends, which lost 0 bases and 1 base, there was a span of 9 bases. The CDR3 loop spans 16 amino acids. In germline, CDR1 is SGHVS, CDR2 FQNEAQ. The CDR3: CASSLAPGMNTGELFF. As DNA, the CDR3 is TGTGCCAGCAGCTTAGCTCCGGGAATGAACACCGGGGAGCTGTTTTTT.

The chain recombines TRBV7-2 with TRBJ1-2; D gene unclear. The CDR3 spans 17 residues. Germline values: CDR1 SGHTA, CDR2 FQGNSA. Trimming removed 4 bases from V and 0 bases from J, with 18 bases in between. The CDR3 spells CASSSRVGVAPNYGYTF. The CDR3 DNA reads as TGTGCCAGCAGCTCCCGAGTCGGGGTCGCGCCTAACTATGGCTACACCTTC.

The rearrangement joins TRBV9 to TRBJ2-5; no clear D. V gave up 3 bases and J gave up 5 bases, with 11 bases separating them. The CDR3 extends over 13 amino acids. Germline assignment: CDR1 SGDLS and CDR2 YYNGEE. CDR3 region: CASSAGVGETQYF. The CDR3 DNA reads TGTGCCAGCAGCGCAGGAGTCGGGGAGACCCAGTACTTC.

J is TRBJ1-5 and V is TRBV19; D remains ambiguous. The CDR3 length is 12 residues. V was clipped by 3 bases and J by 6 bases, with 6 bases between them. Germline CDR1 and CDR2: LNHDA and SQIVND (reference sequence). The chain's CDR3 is CASSIIGQPQHF. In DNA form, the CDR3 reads TGTGCCAGTAGTATCATAGGTCAGCCCCAGCATTTT. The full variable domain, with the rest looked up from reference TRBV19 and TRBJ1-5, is DGGITQSPKYLFRKEGQNVTLSCEQNLNHDAMYWYRQDPGQGLRLIYYSQIVNDFQKGDIAEGYSVSREKKESFPLTVTSAQKNPTAFYLCASSIIGQPQHFGDGTRLSIL.

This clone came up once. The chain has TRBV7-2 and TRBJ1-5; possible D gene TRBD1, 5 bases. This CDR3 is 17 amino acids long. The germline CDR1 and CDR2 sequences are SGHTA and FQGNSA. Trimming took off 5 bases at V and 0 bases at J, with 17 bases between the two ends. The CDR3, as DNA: TGTGCCAGCAGCCTCGATGGGGGAAGGTCTAGCAATCAGCCCCAGCATTTT. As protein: CASSLDGGRSSNQPQHF.

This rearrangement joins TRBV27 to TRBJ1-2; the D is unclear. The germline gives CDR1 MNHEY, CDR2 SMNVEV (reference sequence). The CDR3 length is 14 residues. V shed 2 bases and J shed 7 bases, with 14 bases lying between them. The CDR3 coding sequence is TGTGCCAGCAGTTTAAGAAGGCAGACCTCTGGCTACACCTTC. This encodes CASSLRRQTSGYTF.

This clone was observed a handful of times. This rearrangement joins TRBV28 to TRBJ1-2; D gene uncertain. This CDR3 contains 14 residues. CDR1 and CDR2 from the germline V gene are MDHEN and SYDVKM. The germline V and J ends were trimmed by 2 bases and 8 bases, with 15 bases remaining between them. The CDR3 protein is CASSLGEALKGYTF. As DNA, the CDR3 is TGTGCCAGCAGTTTAGGGGAAGCCCTTAAAGGCTACACCTTC.

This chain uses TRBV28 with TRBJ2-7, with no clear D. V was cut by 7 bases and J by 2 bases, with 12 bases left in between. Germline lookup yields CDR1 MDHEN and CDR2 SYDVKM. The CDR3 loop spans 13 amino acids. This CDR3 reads CASTNPNTYEQYF. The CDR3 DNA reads TGTGCCAGCACCAACCCGAATACCTACGAGCAGTACTTC.

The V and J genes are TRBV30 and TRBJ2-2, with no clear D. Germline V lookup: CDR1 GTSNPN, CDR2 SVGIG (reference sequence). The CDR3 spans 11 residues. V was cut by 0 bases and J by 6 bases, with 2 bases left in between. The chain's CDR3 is CAWSVPGELFF. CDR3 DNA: TGTGCCTGGAGTGTCCCCGGGGAGCTGTTTTTT.

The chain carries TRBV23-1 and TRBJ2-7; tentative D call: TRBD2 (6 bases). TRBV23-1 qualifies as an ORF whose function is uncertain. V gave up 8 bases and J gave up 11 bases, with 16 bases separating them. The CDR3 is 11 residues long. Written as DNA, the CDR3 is TGCGCCAGCGGGGAGGAGGGCCCGAAGTACTTC. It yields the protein CASGEEGPKYF.

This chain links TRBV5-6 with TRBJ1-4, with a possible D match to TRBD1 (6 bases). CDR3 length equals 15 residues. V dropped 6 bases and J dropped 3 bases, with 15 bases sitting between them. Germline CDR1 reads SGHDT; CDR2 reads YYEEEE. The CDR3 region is CASIHRDTPNEKLFF. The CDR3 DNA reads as TGTGCCAGCATCCACCGGGACACGCCTAATGAAAAACTGTTTTTT.

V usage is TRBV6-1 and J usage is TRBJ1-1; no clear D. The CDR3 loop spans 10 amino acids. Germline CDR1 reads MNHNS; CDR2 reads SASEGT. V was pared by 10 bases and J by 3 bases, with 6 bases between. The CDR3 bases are TGTGCCACCAAATACACTGAAGCTTTCTTT. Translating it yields CATKYTEAFF.

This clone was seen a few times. For the CDR3, the DNA is TGTGCCAGCAGTCGGGATGGCTACACCTTC. Its protein product is CASSRDGYTF. The chain has TRBV6-6 and TRBJ1-2; no clear D gene. The CDR3 is 10 amino acids. The V end lost 5 bases, the J end lost 6 bases, and 4 bases lay between the germline ends. The germline CDR1 and CDR2 sequences are MNHNY and SVGAGI (reference sequence).

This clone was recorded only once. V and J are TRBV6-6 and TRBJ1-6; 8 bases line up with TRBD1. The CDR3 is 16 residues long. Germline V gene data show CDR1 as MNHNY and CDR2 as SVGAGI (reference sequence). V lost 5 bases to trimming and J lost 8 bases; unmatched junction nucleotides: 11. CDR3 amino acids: CASSPQDREVDSPLHF. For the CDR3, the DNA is TGTGCCAGCAGTCCACAGGACAGGGAGGTAGATTCACCCCTCCACTTT.

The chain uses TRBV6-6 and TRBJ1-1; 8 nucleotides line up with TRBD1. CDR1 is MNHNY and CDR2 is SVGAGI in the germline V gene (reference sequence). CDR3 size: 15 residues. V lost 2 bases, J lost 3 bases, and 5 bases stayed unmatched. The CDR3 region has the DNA TGTGCCAGCAGTTACAATCAGGGGGCGTACACTGAAGCTTTCTTT. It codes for CASSYNQGAYTEAFF.

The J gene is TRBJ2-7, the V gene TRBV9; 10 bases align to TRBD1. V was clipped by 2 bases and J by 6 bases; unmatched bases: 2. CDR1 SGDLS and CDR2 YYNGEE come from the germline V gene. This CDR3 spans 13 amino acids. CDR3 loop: CASSVDRGTEQYF. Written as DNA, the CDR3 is TGTGCCAGCAGCGTGGACAGGGGGACCGAGCAGTACTTC.

DNA of the CDR3: TGTGCCAGCAGCCAGATGGAGGACTTACGGTCCGGGGAGCTGTTTTTT. Its translation is CASSQMEDLRSGELFF. The chain employs TRBV4-2 and TRBJ2-2, with D possibly being TRBD2 (5 bases). Germline V lookup: CDR1 LGHNA, CDR2 YNFKEQ. The CDR3 extends over 16 amino acids. Trimming removed 3 bases at V and 6 bases at J, with 17 bases between.

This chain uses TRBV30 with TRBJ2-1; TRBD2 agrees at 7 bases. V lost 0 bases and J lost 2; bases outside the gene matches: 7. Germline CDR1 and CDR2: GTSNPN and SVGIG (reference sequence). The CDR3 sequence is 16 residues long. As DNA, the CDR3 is TGTGCCTGGAGTGTCATCGGCGGGGGTACCTACAATGAGCAGTTCTTC. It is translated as CAWSVIGGGTYNEQFF.

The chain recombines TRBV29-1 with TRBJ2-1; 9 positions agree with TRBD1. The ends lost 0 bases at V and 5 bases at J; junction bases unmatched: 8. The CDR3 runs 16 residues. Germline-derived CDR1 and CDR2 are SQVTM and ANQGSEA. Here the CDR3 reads CSVEDGDRGFNNEQFF. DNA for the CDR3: TGCAGCGTTGAAGACGGAGACAGGGGGTTTAACAATGAGCAGTTCTTC.